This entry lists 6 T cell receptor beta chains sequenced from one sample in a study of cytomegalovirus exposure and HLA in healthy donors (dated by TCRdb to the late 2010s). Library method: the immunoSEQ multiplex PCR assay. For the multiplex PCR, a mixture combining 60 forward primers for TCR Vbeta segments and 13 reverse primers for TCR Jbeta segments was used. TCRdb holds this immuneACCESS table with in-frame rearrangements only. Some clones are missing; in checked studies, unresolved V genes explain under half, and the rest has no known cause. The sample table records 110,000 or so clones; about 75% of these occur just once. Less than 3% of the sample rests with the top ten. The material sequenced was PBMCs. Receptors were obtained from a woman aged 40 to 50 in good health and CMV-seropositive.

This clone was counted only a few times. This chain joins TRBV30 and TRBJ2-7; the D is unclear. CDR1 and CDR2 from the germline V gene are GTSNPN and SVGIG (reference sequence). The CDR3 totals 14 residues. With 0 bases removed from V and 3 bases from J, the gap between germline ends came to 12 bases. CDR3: CAWSVSGSDYEQYF. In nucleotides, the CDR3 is TGTGCCTGGAGTGTATCCGGGTCCGACTACGAGCAGTACTTC.

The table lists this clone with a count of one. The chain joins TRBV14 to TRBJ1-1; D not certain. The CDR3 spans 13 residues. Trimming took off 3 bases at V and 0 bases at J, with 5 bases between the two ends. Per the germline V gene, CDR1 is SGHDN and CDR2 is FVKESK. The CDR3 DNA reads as TGTGCCAGCAGCCAGTCGGTGAACACTGAAGCTTTCTTT. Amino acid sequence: CASSQSVNTEAFF.

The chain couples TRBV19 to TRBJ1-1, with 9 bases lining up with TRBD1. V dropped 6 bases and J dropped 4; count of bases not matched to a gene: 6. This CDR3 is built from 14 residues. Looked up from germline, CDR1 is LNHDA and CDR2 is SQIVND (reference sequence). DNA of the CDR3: TGTGCCAGTAGGCCGGGACAGGGAGCCACTGAAGCTTTCTTT. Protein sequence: CASRPGQGATEAFF. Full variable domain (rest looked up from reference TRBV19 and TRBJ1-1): DGGITQSPKYLFRKEGQNVTLSCEQNLNHDAMYWYRQDPGQGLRLIYYSQIVNDFQKGDIAEGYSVSREKKESFPLTVTSAQKNPTAFYLCASRPGQGATEAFFGQGTRLTVV.

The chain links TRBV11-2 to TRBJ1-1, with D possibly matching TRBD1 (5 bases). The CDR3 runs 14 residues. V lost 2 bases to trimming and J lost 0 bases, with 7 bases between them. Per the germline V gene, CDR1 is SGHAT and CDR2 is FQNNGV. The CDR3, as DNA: TGTGCCAGCAGCTTAAACAGGATGAACACTGAAGCTTTCTTT. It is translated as CASSLNRMNTEAFF.

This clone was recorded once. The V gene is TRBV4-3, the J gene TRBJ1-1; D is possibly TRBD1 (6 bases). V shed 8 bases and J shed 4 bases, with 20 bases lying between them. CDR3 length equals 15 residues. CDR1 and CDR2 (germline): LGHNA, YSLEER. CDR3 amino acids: CASRAGTSLSTEAFF. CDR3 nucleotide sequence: TGCGCCAGCCGGGCTGGGACATCCCTTAGCACTGAAGCTTTCTTT.

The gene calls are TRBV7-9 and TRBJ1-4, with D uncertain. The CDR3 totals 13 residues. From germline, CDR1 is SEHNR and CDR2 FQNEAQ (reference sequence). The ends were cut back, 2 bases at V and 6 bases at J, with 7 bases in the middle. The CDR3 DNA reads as TGTGCCAGCAGCTTAATAGTGGATGAAAAACTGTTTTTT. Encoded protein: CASSLIVDEKLFF.